These 2 T cell receptor beta chains share one sample of origin, sequenced in a study of T cell repertoires in cytomegalovirus infection. TCRdb re-called the reads with MiXCR, one entry per CDR3 protein. The sample includes fewer than 550,000 distinct CDR3 sequences, about 10% of them seen just once. Source material: PBMCs. The source is a human donor in good health (CMV status not recorded). Some clones in this sample may be carry-over from other donors' samples.

This clonotype was seen repeatedly, ten times or more. The V call is TRBV5-6, the J call TRBJ2-5; D is perhaps TRBD2 (6 bases). Deletions cut 5 bases from V and 2 bases from J, with 25 bases between. Germline V gene sequence: CDR1 SGHDT, CDR2 YYEEEE. The CDR3 length is 18 residues. CDR3 loop: CASSLIVSLARLQETQYF. The CDR3 nucleotides read TGTGCCAGCAGTCTGATAGTCAGTCTAGCGCGTTTACAAGAGACCCAGTACTTC.

The DNA of the CDR3 is TGTGCCAGCAGACAGGGACGAGGCTATGGCTACACCTTC. Its translation is CASRQGRGYGYTF. The chain recombines TRBV19 with TRBJ1-2; 7 nucleotides line up with TRBD1. The CDR3 runs to 13 residues. Germline-derived CDR1 and CDR2 are LNHDA and SQIVND (reference sequence). The junction had 8 bases not matched to a gene; V was cut back by 9 bases and J by 4 bases.